The clone carrying this T cell receptor (beta chain) was seen only a few times. This specimen comes from a study of identical twins. TCRdb processed the 5' RACE reads anew with MiXCR; each CDR3 protein has one entry. The sample lists approximately 530,000 distinct CDR3 sequences, about 20% occurring once. Germline CDR1 reads MGHRA; CDR2 reads YSYEKL. The CDR3 contains 17 residues. With 0 bases removed from V and 3 bases from J, the gap between germline ends came to 14 bases. The sample was also reused in another study, on yellow fever vaccine responses in identical twins.

Specimen: CD4+ T cells sorted from blood. This chain uses TRBV4-1 with TRBJ2-2; TRBD2 is a possible D gene (6 bases). The receptor's source is a woman aged 18-29 years in good health. CDR3 bases: TGCGCCAGCAGCCAAGATCGCGGGGTATCGGACACCGGGGAGCTGTTTTTT. Encoded protein: CASSQDRGVSDTGELFF.